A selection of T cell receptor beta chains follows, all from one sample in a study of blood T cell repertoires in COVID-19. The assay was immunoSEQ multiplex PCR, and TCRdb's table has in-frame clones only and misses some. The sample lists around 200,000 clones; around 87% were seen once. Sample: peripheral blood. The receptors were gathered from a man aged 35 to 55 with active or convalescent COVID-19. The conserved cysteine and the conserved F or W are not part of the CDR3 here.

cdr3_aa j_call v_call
ASSQSPTGNQPQH TRBJ1-5 TRBV3-1/TRBV3-2
ASSVRVDTEAF TRBJ1-1 TRBV18
ASSVSGLSNSPLH TRBJ1-6 TRBV5-1
ASSRGQVGYT TRBJ1-2 TRBV12-3/TRBV12-4
AWSVQGFTEAF TRBJ1-1 TRBV30
ASSINIGSTEAF TRBJ1-1 TRBV19
ASSEGARGTYNSPLH TRBJ1-6 TRBV6-1
AWSVNLVSALDTEAF TRBJ1-1 TRBV30
ASSPLAGPKGGNTIY TRBJ1-3 TRBV9
ASNLGQGGNSPLH TRBJ1-6 TRBV9
AWSVQNVAGFVPLH TRBJ1-6 TRBV30
ASSPTGSSNEKLF TRBJ1-4 TRBV18
ASSEVIGQGSDTQY TRBJ2-3 TRBV6-1
ASSQGSTSPLH TRBJ1-6 TRBV3-1/TRBV3-2
ASSYRTGNYEQY TRBJ2-7 TRBV13
ASSQERRKTYEQY TRBJ2-7 TRBV4-1
ASSLIALRTASSGANVLT TRBJ2-6 TRBV28
ATMRDRGYYGYT TRBJ1-2 TRBV6-5
ASSQAGGTGTYNEQF TRBJ2-1 TRBV14
ASSWTGSQPQH TRBJ1-5 TRBV12-3/TRBV12-4
AWSWSGRGELGYT TRBJ1-2 TRBV30
ASSFGQGLMGEKLF TRBJ1-4 TRBV7-9
ASSPRLRGDYNEQF TRBJ2-1 TRBV11-3
ASSDSPGGGASNTQY TRBJ2-3 TRBV6-4
ASRVAGFYGYT TRBJ1-2 TRBV28
ASSHAGTRGTIEQF TRBJ2-1 TRBV7-2
AIRTGLQETQY TRBJ2-5 TRBV7-8
ASSLAGDKGYT TRBJ1-2 TRBV5-1
ATSDGGGGKTQY TRBJ2-5 TRBV24-1
ASSPGHQNTEAF TRBJ1-1 TRBV5-1
ASSFGQGGLGNQPQH TRBJ1-5 TRBV5-6
SVRQGAVDSPLH TRBJ1-6 TRBV29-1
ASTRSRAIAGNEQY TRBJ2-7 TRBV2
ASSAGQVNTEAF TRBJ1-1 TRBV5-1
ASSRQTSNQPQH TRBJ1-5 TRBV2
ASSGGLAGNTIY TRBJ1-3 TRBV19
ASALEGNTIY TRBJ1-3 TRBV12-3/TRBV12-4
ASSWRGGELF TRBJ2-2 TRBV5-1
ASSLMGRGADQPQH TRBJ1-5 TRBV27
ASGERAGSYNEQF TRBJ2-1 TRBV4-3
ASRTSGGTDTQY TRBJ2-3 TRBV6-5
ASRLPGQGGYNEQF TRBJ2-1 TRBV6-6
ASSQIRGAGEWIWTEAF TRBJ1-1 TRBV4-2
SAEVGDTQY TRBJ2-3 TRBV20-1
ASSQPSGGGTGELF TRBJ2-2 TRBV3-1/TRBV3-2
ASSDGGQGFGYT TRBJ1-2 TRBV10-2